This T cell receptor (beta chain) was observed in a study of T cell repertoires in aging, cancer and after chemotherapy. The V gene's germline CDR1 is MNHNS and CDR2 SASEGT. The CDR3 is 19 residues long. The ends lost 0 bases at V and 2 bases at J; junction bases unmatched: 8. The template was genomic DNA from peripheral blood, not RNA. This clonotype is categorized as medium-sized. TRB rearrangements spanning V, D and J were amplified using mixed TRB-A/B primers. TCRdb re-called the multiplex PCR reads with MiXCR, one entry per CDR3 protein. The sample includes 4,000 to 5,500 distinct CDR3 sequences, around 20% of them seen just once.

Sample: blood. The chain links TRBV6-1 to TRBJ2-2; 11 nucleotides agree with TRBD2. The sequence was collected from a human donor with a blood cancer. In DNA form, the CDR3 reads TGTGCCAGCAGTGAAGCGCTAGCGGGGGGCTTAATAAACACCGGGGAGCTGTTTTTT. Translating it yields CASSEALAGGLINTGELFF.